This paragraph reports one TCR beta chain. Its antigen is currently unknown. From the 5' RACE reads, TCRdb lists one entry per CDR3 protein and no DNA. This sample carries about 380,000 distinct CDR3 sequences, with 2.5% to 3% going to the ten biggest clones. This record comes from a study of monozygotic twins with inflammatory bowel disease. Study-wide points: For IBD patients, clonotypes shared with others were fewer than for healthy twins, especially with disease activity. IBD-affected twins scored below their healthy co-twins in TCRbeta diversity (inverse Simpson).

The CDR3 has 17 residues. Germline CDR1 SNHLY, CDR2 FYNNEI. Sequenced: blood. V gene TRBV2 combines with J gene TRBJ2-4; TCRdb designates TRBD1, a call that cannot be tested without DNA. This clonotype was sampled from a human donor with ulcerative colitis or Crohn's disease, or a healthy co-twin of an affected twin (not recorded which). The chain's CDR3 is CASGRPGQVIAKNIQYF.